This TCR beta chain is drawn from a study of blood T cell repertoires in COVID-19. In the study overall: The United States, Italy and Spain supplied acute and convalescent COVID-19 samples.

This clone was recorded a few times. Enrolment of Seattle patients took place during active infection, and they were followed longitudinally. Using immunoSEQ multiplex PCR, the repertoire was profiled, and TCRdb retains in-frame clones only, with some absent. Of more than 95,000 clones in the sample, 60% to 80% were seen once. The germline CDR1 and CDR2 sequences are SGHNT and YYREEE (reference sequence). The V end lost 0 bases, the J end lost 3 bases, and 7 bases lay between the germline ends. This CDR3 contains 13 residues. Sample: peripheral blood. The chain employs TRBV5-4 and TRBJ2-7, with unresolved D. The source is an elderly man with COVID-19, enrolled during active disease. CDR3 amino acids: CASSLANSYEQYF. The CDR3 DNA sequence: TGTGCCAGCAGCTTGGCTAATAGCTACGAGCAGTACTTC.